The sequence of this T cell receptor (beta chain) was determined in a study of PD-1 blockade in classical Hodgkin lymphoma. Study details: Every 2 weeks, patients had 3 mg/kg nivolumab intravenously. Study-level results: Relapsed/refractory patients reportedly had the lowest baseline TCR diversity, below newly diagnosed patients, who were below healthy donors.

On this clone: The antigen remains undetermined.

Germline V gene sequence: CDR1 SEHNR, CDR2 FQNEAQ (reference sequence). The V segment lost 0 bases and the J segment 1 base; nucleotides outside the gene matches: 3. CDR3 length: 16 amino acids. All patients experienced relapse after autologous stem cell transplantation, and brentuximab vedotin exposure was variable. Best responses included complete response and partial response; otherwise, the best response was progressive disease. The data were produced by immunoSEQ multiplex PCR, yet TCRdb's version contains in-frame clones alone and is incomplete. The sample shows approximately 11,000 clones, roughly 76% of them seen only once.

The TCR originated in a human donor with classical Hodgkin lymphoma. V gene TRBV7-9 combines with J gene TRBJ2-1, with 7 bases aligning to TRBD2. Sample: peripheral blood mononuclear cells (PBMCs), taken at baseline. The CDR3 sequence: CASSLASGASYNEQFF. CDR3 nucleotides: TGTGCCAGCAGCTTAGCGAGCGGGGCATCCTACAATGAGCAGTTCTTC.